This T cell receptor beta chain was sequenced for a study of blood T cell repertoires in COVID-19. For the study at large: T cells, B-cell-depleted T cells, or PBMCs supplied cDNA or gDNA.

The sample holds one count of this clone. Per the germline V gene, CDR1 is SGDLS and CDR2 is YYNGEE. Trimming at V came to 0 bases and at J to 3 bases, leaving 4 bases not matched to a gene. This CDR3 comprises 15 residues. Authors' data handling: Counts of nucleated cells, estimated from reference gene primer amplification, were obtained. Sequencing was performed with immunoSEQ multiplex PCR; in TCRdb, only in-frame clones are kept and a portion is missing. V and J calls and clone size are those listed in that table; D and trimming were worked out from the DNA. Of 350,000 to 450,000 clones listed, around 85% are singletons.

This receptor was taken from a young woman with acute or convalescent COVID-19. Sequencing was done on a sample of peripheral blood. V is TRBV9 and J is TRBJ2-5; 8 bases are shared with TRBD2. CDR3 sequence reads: CASSVDPAGEETQYF. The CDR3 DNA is TGTGCCAGCAGCGTAGATCCAGCGGGAGAAGAGACCCAGTACTTC.